This paragraph reports one TCR beta chain. Its antigen is currently unknown. CFSE-labeled sorted T cells met regulatory or mature dendritic cells for approximately 5 days. The assay was immunoSEQ multiplex PCR, and TCRdb's table has in-frame clones only and misses some. This repertoire shows roughly 11,000 clones, roughly nine tenths found once; its top ten account for roughly 0.47%. This record belongs to a study of regulatory dendritic cells for organ transplantation. The study, taken as a whole, reports: The most alloreactive TCR clonotypes were found in resting memory CD8+ cells.

The junction had 5 bases not matched to a gene; V was cut back by 6 bases and J by 4 bases. Looked up from germline, CDR1 is MGHRA and CDR2 is YSYEKL. CDR3 size: 14 residues. Specimen: naive CD8+ T cells from blood cultured with dendritic cells. This sample's subset: CD45RA+ naive T cells. This receptor was identified in a human donor in good health. V and J are TRBV4-1 and TRBJ2-3, with 9 bases fitting TRBD2. For the CDR3, the DNA is TGCGCCAGCAGTCTTAGCGGGAGCTCAGATACGCAGTATTTT. Translated, it gives CASSLSGSSDTQYF.